Below, 27 T cell receptor beta chains from the same sample are listed, as sequenced in a study of blood T cells in healthy people across ages. For the second PCR, which ran for 7 to 11 cycles, a sample-barcoded 5' primer and a J-beta primer mix were used. TCRdb re-called the 5' RACE reads through MiXCR, storing one row per CDR3 protein. This table holds fewer than 900,000 distinct CDR3 sequences, around 46% found once. The sequencing sample was made of blood. Receptor source: a woman in her sixties in good health.

This clonotype was counted a few times. V gene TRBV20-1 combines with J gene TRBJ2-1; 11 bases match TRBD2. The CDR3 spans 15 residues. Looked up from germline, CDR1 is DFQATT and CDR2 is SNEGSKA (reference sequence). The junction had 1 base not matched to a gene; V was cut back by 1 base and J by 2 bases. The CDR3: CSARATSGTYNEQFF. CDR3 DNA sequence: TGCAGTGCTAGAGCGACTAGCGGGACCTACAATGAGCAGTTCTTC.

V and J are TRBV15 and TRBJ2-1; D is undetermined. The tail of the sequence fits TRBJ2-7 better, so the J call may be wrong. This CDR3 has 16 residues. Germline lookup yields CDR1 LNHNV and CDR2 YYDKDF (reference sequence). Written as DNA, the CDR3 is TGTGCCACCAGCAGTAAACCGGATAGCTCCTACAATGAGCAGTACTTC. Residues: CATSSKPDSSYNEQYF.

This clonotype has only a few counts. The chain joins TRBV28 to TRBJ2-4; D is unclear. Germline lookup yields CDR1 MDHEN and CDR2 SYDVKM. Trimming shortened V by 2 bases and J by 13 bases, and 15 bases separated the two germline ends. The CDR3 has 13 amino acids. CDR3 loop: CASSLPDGTGQYF. CDR3 DNA sequence: TGTGCCAGCAGTTTACCGGACGGCACCGGGCAGTACTTC.

V is TRBV5-1 and J is TRBJ2-1; D perhaps matches TRBD1 (6 bases). Germline V gene sequence: CDR1 SGHRS, CDR2 YFSETQ. V was clipped by 4 bases and J by 13 bases, with 21 bases between them. This CDR3 is built from 14 residues. CDR3 loop: CASSTQGFQETQFF. CDR3 in DNA: TGCGCCAGCAGCACACAGGGTTTCCAAGAGACCCAGTTCTTC.

The V and J genes are TRBV12-3 or TRBV12-4 and TRBJ1-1; no reliable D call. CDR3 length equals 12 residues. The V end lost 5 bases, the J end lost 3 bases, and 7 bases lay between the germline ends. CDR3 residues: CASSHQDTEAFF. In DNA form, the CDR3 reads TGTGCCAGCAGTCATCAGGACACTGAAGCTTTCTTT.

The chain carries TRBV6-5 and TRBJ2-7; D gene uncertain. The J call may not be correct, given that the DNA end is closer to TRBJ2-5. The germline V gene has CDR1 MNHEY and CDR2 SVGAGI. The CDR3 spans 14 residues. In nucleotides, the CDR3 is TGTGCCAGCAGTGCAACTTGGGTGGGTGAGACCCAGTACTTC. It codes for CASSATWVGETQYF.

This clonotype was found once. This CDR3 reads CASSLGQSQETQFF. In DNA form, the CDR3 reads TGTGCCAGCAGTTTGGGACAGAGCCAAGAGACCCAGTTCTTC. The rearrangement links TRBV28 to TRBJ2-5; 7 positions match TRBD1. The end of the DNA aligns better with TRBJ2-1, so the J call may be wrong. The CDR3 sequence is 14 residues long. Per germline, CDR1 MDHEN and CDR2 SYDVKM.

This clonotype appeared a few times. V and J are TRBV10-3 and TRBJ2-5; 7 positions match TRBD2. V dropped 10 bases and J dropped 3; count of bases not matched to a gene: 17. The CDR3 runs to 16 residues. CDR1 ENHRY and CDR2 SYGVKD come from the germline V gene. This chain's CDR3 is CATGPPLAEAKETQYF. CDR3 DNA: TGTGCCACCGGTCCCCCTCTAGCGGAAGCTAAAGAGACCCAGTACTTC.

This clonotype was detected many times. This rearrangement joins TRBV29-1 to TRBJ2-1; TRBD2 agrees at 11 bases. Germline CDR1 is SQVTM and CDR2 is ANQGSEA. V lost 6 bases and J lost 2; bases outside the gene matches: 9. CDR3 length: 16 residues. CDR3 coding DNA: TGCAGCGTGGACAGGCTAGCGGGGGGTGCCTACAATGAGCAGTTCTTC. It codes for CSVDRLAGGAYNEQFF.

The chain links TRBV13 to TRBJ1-2; weak D call: TRBD1 (6 bases). V gave up 3 bases and J gave up 4 bases, with 18 bases separating them. Germline V gene sequence: CDR1 PRHDT, CDR2 FYEKMQ (reference sequence). This CDR3 has 16 residues. In DNA, the CDR3 is TGTGCCAGCAGCTTGAATCGGGGGGCGTTACGCTATGGCTACACCTTC. Amino acids: CASSLNRGALRYGYTF.

The chain uses TRBV19 and TRBJ2-5; TRBD2 aligns across 11 bases. V shed 5 bases and J 11 bases; nucleotides not matched to a gene: 13. Germline V gene data show CDR1 as LNHDA and CDR2 as SQIVND (reference sequence). The CDR3 totals 15 residues. In DNA, the CDR3 is TGTGCCAGTAGTCTTAGCGGGGGGGCCCTATCTGAGCAGTACTTC. Translated: CASSLSGGALSEQYF.

This clonotype was found a few times. The chain combines TRBV24-1 with TRBJ2-3; 8 bases are a match to TRBD1. The V gene's germline CDR1 is KGHDR and CDR2 SFDVKD. The CDR3 totals 16 residues. The V gene end was trimmed by 0 bases and the J gene end by 1 base; junction bases not matched to a gene: 2. CDR3: CATSDLPGQGTDTQYF. The CDR3 DNA is TGTGCCACCAGTGATTTGCCGGGACAGGGCACAGATACGCAGTATTTT.

The V gene is TRBV6-5, the J gene TRBJ2-3, with TRBD2 identical over 9 bases. The germline CDR1 and CDR2 sequences are MNHEY and SVGAGI. The V segment lost 6 bases and the J segment 2 bases; nucleotides outside the gene matches: 9. This CDR3 spans 16 amino acids. The CDR3 spells CASSPFIAGDTDTQYF. The CDR3 DNA is TGTGCCAGCAGCCCATTTATAGCGGGAGACACAGATACGCAGTATTTT.

As to this clonotype: One end of the junction does not line up with germline, which may come from a read error. The genes are TRBV10-3 and TRBJ2-1; TRBD2 is a possible D gene (5 bases). The end of the DNA fits TRBJ2-7 better, so the J call may be wrong. CDR3 length: 14 amino acids. The germline gives CDR1 ENHRY, CDR2 SYGVKD. The CDR3 DNA sequence: TGTGCCATCGGTGAGCGGCAGGTATACAATGAGCAGTACTTC. Amino acid sequence: CAIGERQVYNEQYF.

This clonotype was counted only a few times. V is TRBV20-1 and J is TRBJ2-7; 11 bases line up with TRBD2. V was clipped by 5 bases and J by 3 bases; unmatched bases: 6. The CDR3 is 14 amino acids. Germline CDR1 DFQATT, CDR2 SNEGSKA (reference sequence). Written as DNA, the CDR3 is TGCAGTGCTCCAAGGACTAGCGGGCTCTACGAGCAGTACTTC. Amino acid sequence: CSAPRTSGLYEQYF.

This clonotype was detected only a few times. The chain uses TRBV20-1 and TRBJ2-7; D is perhaps TRBD1 or TRBD2 (6 bases each). V was pared by 4 bases and J by 1 base, with 14 bases between. Germline CDR1 reads DFQATT; CDR2 reads SNEGSKA (reference sequence). CDR3 size: 14 residues. This CDR3 reads CSANGGLPSYEQYF. The DNA of the CDR3 is TGCAGTGCTAATGGGGGGCTACCTTCCTACGAGCAGTACTTC.

V usage is TRBV20-1 and J usage is TRBJ2-7, with 7 bases lining up with TRBD2. V was clipped by 1 base and J by 7 bases; unmatched bases: 16. CDR1 and CDR2 from the germline V gene are DFQATT and SNEGSKA (reference sequence). This CDR3 spans 16 amino acids. The CDR3 loop is CSARAPSGAAYNEQYF. DNA for the CDR3: TGCAGTGCTAGAGCGCCCAGCGGGGCTGCCTACAATGAGCAGTACTTC.

The genes are TRBV7-2 and TRBJ1-1; 9 nucleotides line up with TRBD1. Trimming cost V 4 bases and J 5 bases; bases outside gene matches: 5. Germline V gene sequence: CDR1 SGHTA, CDR2 FQGNSA. The length of the CDR3 is 14 residues. The DNA of the CDR3 is TGTGCCAGCAGCTCACAGGGGGCAGGAACTGAAGCTTTCTTT. Amino acids: CASSSQGAGTEAFF.

The table lists this clonotype with a few counts. V gene TRBV9 combines with J gene TRBJ2-7; 9 bases map to TRBD2. Losses at the gene ends were 7 bases for V and 0 bases for J; bases not matched to a gene: 8. Per the germline V gene, CDR1 is SGDLS and CDR2 is YYNGEE. This CDR3 is built from 15 residues. The CDR3 loop reads CASPPPSGVSYEQYF. CDR3 in DNA: TGTGCCAGCCCCCCCCCTAGCGGGGTCTCCTACGAGCAGTACTTC.

The chain links TRBV29-1 to TRBJ2-3; D is ambiguous. Germline CDR1 is SQVTM and CDR2 is ANQGSEA. V was pared by 4 bases and J by 2 bases, with 13 bases between. CDR3 length: 14 amino acids. The CDR3 sequence is CSVGGRLHTDTQYF. The CDR3 DNA follows: TGCAGCGTTGGTGGACGCCTCCACACAGATACGCAGTATTTT.

The chain joins TRBV28 to TRBJ1-1, with D maybe TRBD1 (5 bases). The CDR3 sequence is 13 residues long. CDR1 is MDHEN, CDR2 SYDVKM, per germline. V was shortened by 10 bases and J by 1 base, with 13 bases between the two germline ends. The CDR3 spells CATRQNWNTEAFF. The CDR3 nucleotides are TGTGCCACCCGACAGAATTGGAACACTGAAGCTTTCTTT.

The V call is TRBV24-1, the J call TRBJ2-1, with 7 bases matching TRBD2. V gave up 5 bases and J gave up 5 bases; unmatched junction bases: 8. The CDR3 is 15 residues long. Per the germline V gene, CDR1 is KGHDR and CDR2 is SFDVKD. The CDR3 DNA is TGTGCCACCAGTGCCTCCGGGGAGGGCCACAATGAGCAGTTCTTC. Protein sequence: CATSASGEGHNEQFF.

The chain is built from TRBV6-2 or TRBV6-3 and TRBJ2-3; D is undetermined. There are 13 residues in the CDR3. Trimming took off 7 bases at V and 0 bases at J, with 8 bases between the two ends. From germline, CDR1 is MNHEY and CDR2 SVGEGT. In DNA, the CDR3 is TGTGCCAGCATGCTGTCGAGCACAGATACGCAGTATTTT. As protein: CASMLSSTDTQYF.

The J gene is TRBJ2-5, the V gene TRBV20-1; D may be TRBD2 (7 bases). There are 15 residues in the CDR3. V lost 0 bases and J 5 bases, leaving 16 bases between the germline ends. Germline V gives CDR1 DFQATT, CDR2 SNEGSKA (reference sequence). The CDR3 sequence: CSARDVGGQGETQYF. The CDR3, as DNA: TGCAGTGCTAGAGATGTGGGGGGGCAGGGGGAGACCCAGTACTTC.

The chain employs TRBV7-9 and TRBJ1-2; 9 nucleotides line up with TRBD1. The V gene end was trimmed by 5 bases and the J gene end by 8 bases; junction bases not matched to a gene: 12. Germline assignment: CDR1 SEHNR and CDR2 FQNEAQ (reference sequence). The CDR3 is 15 residues long. The CDR3 region is CASSHDKTGGRGYTF. The DNA for the CDR3 is TGTGCCAGCAGCCACGACAAGACAGGGGGTCGGGGCTACACCTTC.

This chain joins TRBV7-6 and TRBJ2-7, with D perhaps TRBD2 (6 bases). Trimming cost V 10 bases and J 5 bases, with 15 bases left between them. The CDR3 is made up of 12 amino acids. CDR1 SGHVS and CDR2 FNYEAQ come from the germline V gene. As DNA, the CDR3 is TGTGCCACCAATTACTGGGGGGACGAGCAGTACTTC. This codes for CATNYWGDEQYF.

This clonotype has a single count. At one end, the junction sequence differs from germline, possibly due to a read error. The chain employs TRBV7-3 and TRBJ2-3, with D possibly matching TRBD1 (5 bases). Germline values: CDR1 SGHTA, CDR2 FQGTGA. The CDR3 runs to 15 residues. CDR3 loop: CASSKAGGSTGTQYF. The CDR3 nucleotides read TGTGCCAGCAGCAAAGCCGGCGGAAGCACAGGTACGCAGTATTTT.